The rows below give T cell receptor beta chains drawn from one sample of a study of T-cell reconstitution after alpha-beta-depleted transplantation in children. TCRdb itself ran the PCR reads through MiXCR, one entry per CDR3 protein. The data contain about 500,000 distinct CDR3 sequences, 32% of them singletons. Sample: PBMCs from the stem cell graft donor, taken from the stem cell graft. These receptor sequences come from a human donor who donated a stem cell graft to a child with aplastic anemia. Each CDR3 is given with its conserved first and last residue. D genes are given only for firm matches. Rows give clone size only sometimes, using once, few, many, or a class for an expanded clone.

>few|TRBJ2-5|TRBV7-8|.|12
TGTGCCAGCAGCGCCGAAGCGGTAACCCAGTACTTC
CASSAEAVTQYF
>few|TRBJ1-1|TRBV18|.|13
TGTGCCAGCTCAGCCGACAGGTACACTGAAGCTTTCTTT
CASSADRYTEAFF
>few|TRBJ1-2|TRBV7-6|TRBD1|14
TGTGCCAGCAGCTCCGGACAGGGACACTATGGCTACACCTTC
CASSSGQGHYGYTF
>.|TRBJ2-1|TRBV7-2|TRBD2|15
TGTGCCAGCTCGTTCCTAGCGGGATATAACAATGAGCAGTTCTTC
CASSFLAGYNNEQFF
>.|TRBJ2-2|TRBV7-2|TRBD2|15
TGTGCCAGCAGCTCAAGCGGGAGCCTTTCACGGGAGCTGTTTTTT
CASSSSGSLSRELFF
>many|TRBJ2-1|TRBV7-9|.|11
TGTGCCAGCAGCTTAACCAATGAGCAGTTCTTC
CASSLTNEQFF
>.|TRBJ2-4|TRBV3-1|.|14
TGTGCCAGCAGCCAAGACGATTTTGCGGACAGTCAGTACTTC
CASSQDDFADSQYF
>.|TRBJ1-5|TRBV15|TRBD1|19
TGTGCCACCAGCCAAGGCCTCCAGGGACAGAGAGTCAGCAATCAGCCCCAGCATTTT
CATSQGLQGQRVSNQPQHF
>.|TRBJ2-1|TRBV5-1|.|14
TGCGCCAGCAGCTTGGTCTCAGGGTCAAATGAGCAGTTCTTC
CASSLVSGSNEQFF
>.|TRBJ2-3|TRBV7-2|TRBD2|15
TGTGCCAGCGTGGGACTAGCGGGAGTACAAGATACGCAGTATTTT
CASVGLAGVQDTQYF
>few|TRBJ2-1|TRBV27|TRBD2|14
TGCACCAGCAGTTCACTAGCGCCCTACAATGAGCAGTTCTTC
CTSSSLAPYNEQFF
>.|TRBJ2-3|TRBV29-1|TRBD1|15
TGCAGCGTCCACTTGTCGGGCAGGGGGTTAGATACGCAGTATTTT
CSVHLSGRGLDTQYF
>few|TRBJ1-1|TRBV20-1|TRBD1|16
TGCAGTGCTAGAAACAGGGGCCGCGTCGAGAACACTGAAGCTTTCTTT
CSARNRGRVENTEAFF
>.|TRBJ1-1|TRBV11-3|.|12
TGTGCCAGCACGGCGGGACACACTGAAGCTTTCTTT
CASTAGHTEAFF
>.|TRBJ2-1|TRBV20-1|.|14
TGCAGTGCTGGACTCGACAGCTCCTACAATGAGCAGTTCTTC
CSAGLDSSYNEQFF
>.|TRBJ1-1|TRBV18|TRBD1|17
TGTGCCAGCTCATCCGCGAAACAGGGGGCACTCGGCACTGAAGCTTTCTTT
CASSSAKQGALGTEAFF
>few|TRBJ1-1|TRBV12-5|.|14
TGTGCTAGTGGACCGGGACCGATGAACACTGAAGCTTTCTTT
CASGPGPMNTEAFF
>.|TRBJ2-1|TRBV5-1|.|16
TGCGCCAGCAGCTCCAGGCCGGCAGCCCCGGAAGATGAGCAGTTCTTC
CASSSRPAAPEDEQFF
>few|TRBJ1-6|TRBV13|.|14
TGTGCCAGCAGCCCCAGGGGCGCACGGTCACCCCTCCACTTT
CASSPRGARSPLHF
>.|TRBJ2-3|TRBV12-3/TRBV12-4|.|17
TGTGCCAGCAGGAGGGGCGCCCTGGTAGCGGACACAGATACGCAGTATTTT
CASRRGALVADTDTQYF
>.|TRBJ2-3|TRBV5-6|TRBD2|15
TGTGCCAGCAGCTTCCTAGCGGGAGACGGGGATACGCAGTATTTT
CASSFLAGDGDTQYF
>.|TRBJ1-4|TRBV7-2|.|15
TGTGCCAGCACCCTGGAGAGGGCAGCTAATGAAAAACTGTTTTTT
CASTLERAANEKLFF
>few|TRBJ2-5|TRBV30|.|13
TGTGCCTGGAGGGCACTACTACAAGAGACCCAGTACTTC
CAWRALLQETQYF
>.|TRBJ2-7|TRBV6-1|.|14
TGTGCCAGCAGGGACCCCTACCACTCCTACGAGCAGTACTTC
CASRDPYHSYEQYF
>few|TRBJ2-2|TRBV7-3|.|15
TGTGCCAGCAGCCCTCGGTCGGCGTCTACCGGGGAGCTGTTTTTT
CASSPRSASTGELFF
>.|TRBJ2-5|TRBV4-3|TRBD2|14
TGCGCCAGCAGCCAAGGCACTAGCGTGGGGACCCAGTACTTC
CASSQGTSVGTQYF
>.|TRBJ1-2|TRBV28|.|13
TGTGCCAGCAGTTCTCTTGTGGGGGGGGGCTACACCTTC
CASSSLVGGGYTF
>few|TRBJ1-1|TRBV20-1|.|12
TGCAGTGCTAGTCAGATGAACACTGAAGCTTTCTTT
CSASQMNTEAFF
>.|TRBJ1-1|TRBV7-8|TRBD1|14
TGTGCCAGCAGCTGGGGACAGATGAACACTGAAGCTTTCTTT
CASSWGQMNTEAFF
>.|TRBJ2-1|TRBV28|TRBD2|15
TGTGCCAGCAGTCCGCTACTAGCGGGAGAAGTAGAGCAGTTCTTC
CASSPLLAGEVEQFF
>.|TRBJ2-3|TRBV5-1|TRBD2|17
TGCGCCAGCAGCTCCCATGTAGCGGGAGGCCTCACAGATACGCAGTATTTT
CASSSHVAGGLTDTQYF
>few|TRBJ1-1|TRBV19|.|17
TGTGCCAGTAGTCCTTTACAGACGATACTTATGAACACTGAAGCTTTCTTT
CASSPLQTILMNTEAFF
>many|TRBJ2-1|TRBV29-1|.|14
TGCAGCGTCGATGGACTGGAAGCCTACAATGAGCAGTTCTTC
CSVDGLEAYNEQFF
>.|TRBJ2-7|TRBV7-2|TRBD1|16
TGTGCCAGCAGCTTAAATTCCGGGACAGGTAACTACGAGCAGTACTTC
CASSLNSGTGNYEQYF
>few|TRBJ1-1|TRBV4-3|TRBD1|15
TGCGCCAGCAGCCAGGGGGGACAGGCGAACACTGAAGCTTTCTTT
CASSQGGQANTEAFF
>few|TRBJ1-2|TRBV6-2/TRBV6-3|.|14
TGTGCCAGCAGCGAATTCGGACGGAGCTATGGCTACACCTTC
CASSEFGRSYGYTF
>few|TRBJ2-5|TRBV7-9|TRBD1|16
TGTGCCAGCAGCTCGGGACAGGGATTCCGAGGAGAGACCCAGTACTTC
CASSSGQGFRGETQYF
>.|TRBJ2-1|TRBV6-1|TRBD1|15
TGTGCCAGCAGTCCCGACAGGGGGCAAACCAATGAGCAGTTCTTC
CASSPDRGQTNEQFF
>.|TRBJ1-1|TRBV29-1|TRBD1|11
TGCAGCGTTGACCGGGACAGGGGAGCTTTCTTT
CSVDRDRGAFF
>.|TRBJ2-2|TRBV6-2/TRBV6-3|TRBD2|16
TGTGCCGGCAGGACTAGCGGGAGGGCCAAGGCCGGGGAGCTGTTTTTT
CAGRTSGRAKAGELFF